Below, 16 T cell receptor beta chains from the same sample are listed, as sequenced in a study of vaccination and CD4 T cells after COVID-19. The study sequenced cultured CD4+ T cell DNA using the Oncomine TCR Beta short-read assay. TCRdb fed the PCR reads into MiXCR, producing one record per CDR3 protein. The top ten clones hold roughly 29% of a sample with 6,000 or so distinct CDR3 sequences, roughly 50% of them seen once. Indicated treatment: approximately nine-day PBMC culture with coronavirus spike peptide pools or control peptides (ViraFEST assay). Researchers collected the unexposed donor's CD4+ T cells before the COVID-19 pandemic (2011-2018). Their specific antigens are unknown. The sequenced sample was CD4+ T cells from blood, cultured in vitro. All receptors derive from a human donor in good health.

This clonotype was seen only a few times. V usage is TRBV19 and J usage is TRBJ2-2; D might be TRBD1 or TRBD2, each matching 5 bases. This CDR3 is built from 14 residues. Trimming removed 6 bases at V and 0 bases at J, with 8 bases between. The V gene's germline CDR1 is LNHDA and CDR2 SQIVND (reference sequence). CDR3: CASRRGANTGELFF. The DNA of the CDR3 is TGTGCCAGTAGGAGGGGAGCGAACACCGGGGAGCTGTTTTTT.

The chain employs TRBV12-3 or TRBV12-4 and TRBJ1-1; D gene unclear. V gave up 2 bases and J gave up 7 bases, with 8 bases separating them. CDR3 length equals 12 residues. The CDR3 protein is CASSLNTFEAFF. The CDR3 DNA follows: TGTGCCAGCAGTTTAAACACCTTTGAAGCTTTCTTT.

This clonotype was observed a handful of times. The chain combines TRBV6-2 or TRBV6-3 with TRBJ1-1; D gene uncertain. The CDR3 extends over 16 amino acids. Trimming took off 0 bases at V and 1 base at J, with 12 bases between the two ends. CDR1 is MNHEY, CDR2 SVGEGT, per germline. The DNA of the CDR3 is TGTGCCAGCAGTTACTCCACCCGGGTCCCGAACACTGAAGCTTTCTTT. This sequence encodes CASSYSTRVPNTEAFF.

The V gene is TRBV10-3, the J gene TRBJ1-1, with D perhaps matching TRBD1 (5 bases). The V end lost 5 bases, the J end lost 2 bases, and 15 bases lay between the germline ends. In germline, CDR1 is ENHRY, CDR2 SYGVKD. The CDR3 has 15 residues. CDR3 coding DNA: TGTGCCATCAGTTCCTTCAGCGGGGGTAACACTGAAGCTTTCTTT. Translating it yields CAISSFSGGNTEAFF.

This chain uses TRBV20-1 with TRBJ2-4; D is perhaps TRBD2 (5 bases). V was trimmed by 3 bases and J by 0 bases, leaving 12 bases between them. Germline values: CDR1 DFQATT, CDR2 SNEGSKA (reference sequence). CDR3 size: 15 residues. The CDR3 region has the DNA TGCAGTGCTAGGTATCCGGACTTAGCCAAAAACATTCAGTACTTC. Protein sequence: CSARYPDLAKNIQYF.

This clonotype was recorded once. The V and J genes are TRBV7-6 and TRBJ1-6; a weak D match, TRBD1 (6 bases). Trimming stripped 5 bases from V and 7 bases from J, with 15 bases between. This CDR3 contains 15 residues. The germline V gene encodes CDR1 SGHVS and CDR2 FNYEAQ. The CDR3 loop is CASSGGPLGNSPLHF. The CDR3 DNA is TGTGCCAGCAGCGGGGGCCCCCTCGGAAATTCACCCCTCCACTTT.

As concerns this clonotype: At one end, the junction sequence differs from germline, possibly due to a read error. The V and J genes are TRBV7-2 and TRBJ2-1; 8 bases agree with TRBD2. The CDR3 is 15 amino acids. Germline loops: CDR1 SGHTA, CDR2 FQGNSA. CDR3 protein: CASGLSGGLHNEQFF. DNA for the CDR3: TGTGCCAGCGGCTTATCGGGGGGGCTGCACAATGAGCAGTTCTTC.

This clonotype was counted once. The chain couples TRBV2 to TRBJ1-6; no clear D. V dropped 7 bases and J dropped 6 bases, with 13 bases sitting between them. Germline loops: CDR1 SNHLY, CDR2 FYNNEI. This CDR3 is 14 amino acids long. DNA for the CDR3: TGTGCCAGCAAAACATCTTCGGGTAATTCACCCCTCCACTTT. Protein sequence: CASKTSSGNSPLHF.

V is TRBV30 and J is TRBJ1-1; possible D gene TRBD1, 6 bases. V was clipped by 2 bases and J by 5 bases, with 9 bases between them. The CDR3 runs 12 residues. Looked up from germline, CDR1 is GTSNPN and CDR2 is SVGIG (reference sequence). The CDR3 here is CAWSTGKTEAFF. CDR3 coding DNA: TGTGCCTGGAGTACAGGGAAAACTGAAGCTTTCTTT.

The chain carries TRBV27 and TRBJ2-5; possible D gene TRBD2, 5 bases. CDR1 and CDR2 (germline): MNHEY, SMNVEV (reference sequence). CDR3 length: 15 residues. With 2 bases removed from V and 5 bases from J, the gap between germline ends came to 15 bases. Written as DNA, the CDR3 is TGTGCCAGCAGTTTACGGAGGTTGAGTACGGAGACCCAGTACTTC. It encodes CASSLRRLSTETQYF.

This clonotype was recorded a few times. The V gene is TRBV7-2, the J gene TRBJ1-3; D possibly corresponds to TRBD1 (5 bases). Trimming shortened V by 3 bases and J by 4 bases, and 16 bases separated the two germline ends. Germline V CDR1 and CDR2: SGHTA, FQGNSA. This CDR3 has 16 amino acids. CDR3 sequence reads: CASSLLAGGLGNTIYF. The CDR3 DNA sequence: TGTGCCAGCAGCTTGTTGGCCGGGGGGTTAGGAAACACCATATATTTT.

The gene calls are TRBV2 and TRBJ1-5; TRBD1 matches at 9 bases. The trim removed 4 bases at V and 2 bases at J, leaving 6 bases unmatched. The CDR3 runs 16 residues. Germline V gene sequence: CDR1 SNHLY, CDR2 FYNNEI. Here the CDR3 reads CASSGTGGVGNQPQHF. The CDR3 DNA reads TGTGCCAGCAGTGGAACAGGGGGCGTTGGCAATCAGCCCCAGCATTTT. Using reference TRBV2 and TRBJ1-5 for the parts outside the CDR3, the full variable domain is EPEVTQTPSHQVTQMGQEVILRCVPISNHLYFYWYRQILGQKVEFLVSFYNNEISEKSEIFDDQFSVERPDGSNFTLKIRSTKLEDSAMYFCASSGTGGVGNQPQHFGDGTRLSIL.

This sequence joins TRBV6-2 or TRBV6-3 and TRBJ1-5, with D maybe TRBD1 (5 bases). Trimming left V 8 bases short and J 1 base short, with 15 bases between. The CDR3 has 15 residues. Germline V gene data show CDR1 as MNHEY and CDR2 as SVGEGT. CDR3 protein: CASGGFTGSNQPQHF. CDR3 nucleotide sequence: TGTGCCAGCGGGGGATTTACCGGGAGCAATCAGCCCCAGCATTTT.

This clonotype was recorded a few times. This rearrangement joins TRBV19 to TRBJ2-2; D unresolved. The germline V and J ends were trimmed by 9 bases and 1 base, with 9 bases remaining between them. CDR3 length: 13 amino acids. The germline gives CDR1 LNHDA, CDR2 SQIVND (reference sequence). The CDR3 protein is CASSDLNTGELFF. CDR3 bases: TGTGCCAGCTCGGACCTGAACACCGGGGAGCTGTTTTTT.

The V call is TRBV30, the J call TRBJ2-7; 8 bases fit TRBD1. Germline V gene lookup returns CDR1 GTSNPN and CDR2 SVGIG (reference sequence). CDR3 length: 13 amino acids. Trimming cost V 6 bases and J 3 bases; bases outside gene matches: 7. CDR3 in amino acids: CACGTGAFYEQYF. DNA for the CDR3: TGTGCCTGTGGGACAGGAGCTTTCTACGAGCAGTACTTC. The entire variable domain, with the rest obtained from reference TRBV30 and TRBJ2-7, is as follows: SQTIHQWPATLVQPVGSPLSLECTVEGTSNPNLYWYRQAAGRGLQLLFYSVGIGQISSEVPQNLSASRPQDRQFILSSKKLLLSDSGFYLCACGTGAFYEQYFGPGTRLTVT.

The chain joins TRBV12-3 or TRBV12-4 to TRBJ2-5; 7 bases fit TRBD1. Unmatched junction bases numbered 2, after V lost 4 bases and J lost 0 bases. The CDR3 length is 14 residues. The chain's CDR3 is CASSWTGHQETQYF. CDR3 sequence (DNA): TGTGCCAGCAGTTGGACAGGACACCAAGAGACCCAGTACTTC.